The rows below give T cell receptor beta chains drawn from one sample of a study of cytomegalovirus exposure and HLA in healthy donors. Sequencing used immunoSEQ multiplex PCR; TCRdb keeps in-frame clones, though not all of them. The sample includes some 150,000 clones, roughly four fifths of them seen just once. The sample consisted of PBMCs. The source is a woman between 40 and 55 years old in good health and CMV-seronegative. CDR3s include the opening cysteine and the closing phenylalanine or tryptophan.

j_gene,v_gene,len,CDR3aa
TRBJ2-7,TRBV29-1,14,CSVEHRMGTYEQYF
TRBJ2-7,TRBV5-6,14,CASSLVSGNYEQYF
TRBJ2-7,TRBV19,11,CASADSYEQYF
TRBJ1-2,TRBV4-3,15,CASSQDPSWNYGYTF
TRBJ2-7,TRBV30,17,CAWSRGPDRFLGKEQYF
TRBJ2-1,TRBV11-2,15,CASSLGGRSYNEQFF
TRBJ1-5,TRBV5-6,17,CASSTTQDSYSNQPQHF
TRBJ2-1,TRBV27,14,CASSQGGNYNEQFF
TRBJ1-3,TRBV6-6,14,CAAERGGSGNTIYF
TRBJ2-2,TRBV5-6,16,CASSVGQGANTGELFF
TRBJ1-2,TRBV6-5,14,CASRLGTTNYGYTF
TRBJ2-5,TRBV19,16,CASSYLAGSGSETQYF
TRBJ1-1,TRBV29-1,13,CSSMRGQNTEAFF
TRBJ2-7,TRBV6-6,15,CASSYSPSGGYEQYF
TRBJ2-2,TRBV9,16,CASSVDPSGRNGELFF
TRBJ1-4,TRBV28,16,CASNIGGAGFDEKLFF
TRBJ1-5,TRBV7-2,15,CASSFYDSAWQPQHF
TRBJ2-1,TRBV13,14,CASSDLTGVNEQFF
TRBJ1-5,TRBV19,13,CASSPQGFQPQHF
TRBJ2-3,TRBV9,15,CASSLSWGVADTQYF
TRBJ1-3,TRBV14,18,CASSHPAKGPSSGNTIYF
TRBJ1-5,TRBV19,20,CASSNPAGQGVSLGNQPQHF
TRBJ2-1,TRBV12-5,16,CASGQGVAANLNEQFF
TRBJ2-7,TRBV9,15,CASSVEGGPLYEQYF
TRBJ1-4,TRBV18,15,CASSTRTGTGDKLFF
TRBJ2-5,TRBV6-6,15,CASSPQTGVEETQYF
TRBJ1-6,TRBV7-2,14,CASSRRGNNSPLHF
TRBJ2-7,TRBV5-4,14,CASSKPGQAYEQYF
TRBJ1-2,TRBV29-1,11,CSSDHRGGYTF
-,TRBV27,16,CASTPGLAGGTYEQYF
TRBJ1-5,TRBV4-2,17,CASSQEVRGQGNQPQHF
TRBJ1-1,TRBV7-9,13,CASIRTGHTEAFF
TRBJ2-7,TRBV9,15,CASSVGGSETYEQYF
TRBJ2-7,TRBV28,15,CASLNGGTVSYEQYF
TRBJ1-1,TRBV6-5,15,CASSYSRGMNTEAFF
TRBJ2-1,TRBV5-6,16,CASSLEREGGVNEQFF